This is a list of T cell receptor beta chains from one sample in a study of graft-versus-host responses after intestinal transplantation. Their cognate antigens are unknown. Only in-frame clones appear in the TCRdb table, and some are missing; sequencing was by immunoSEQ multiplex PCR. Altogether over 85,000 clones are present, roughly 91% being singletons, with the ten largest covering roughly 0.49%. The sample here was unstimulated CD8+ T cells sorted from spleen or lymph node cells, taken before intestinal transplant. The receptors stem from a human donor who received an intestinal transplant. CDR3s include the opening cysteine and the closing phenylalanine or tryptophan. The D gene is left open where the match is weak. Clone size is not always given. Where it is, it says once, few, many or a class for expanded clones.

d_gene	j_gene	v_gene	abundance	CDR3aa	CDR3nt
-	TRBJ1-6	TRBV5-5	-	CASSLEGQYNSPLHF	TGTGCCAGCAGCTTGGAAGGACAGTATAATTCACCCCTCCACTTT
-	TRBJ1-4	TRBV21-1	-	CASSKGRDGRTNEKLFF	TGTGCCAGCAGCAAAGGCAGGGATGGTAGGACTAATGAAAAACTGTTTTTT
TRBD2	TRBJ2-1	TRBV4-2	-	CASSQDEAGGLYNEQFF	TGTGCCAGCAGCCAAGATGAGGCGGGAGGCCTCTACAATGAGCAGTTCTTC
-	TRBJ2-7	TRBV5-6	once	CASSLGTVSYEQYF	TGTGCCAGCAGCTTGGGGACAGTTTCCTACGAGCAGTACTTC
TRBD2	TRBJ2-3	TRBV6-6	-	CASSYTSGSTDTQYF	TGTGCCAGCAGTTACACTAGCGGGAGCACAGATACGCAGTATTTT
TRBD2	TRBJ2-7	TRBV13	-	CASSQGLAAYEQYF	TGTGCCAGCAGCCAGGGACTAGCGGCCTACGAGCAGTACTTC
TRBD1	TRBJ2-7	TRBV2	-	CASSEGRQGYEQYF	TGTGCCAGCAGTGAGGGCCGACAGGGCTACGAGCAGTACTTC
-	TRBJ2-3	TRBV19	-	CASSSPGVRSTDTQYF	TGTGCCAGTAGTTCACCAGGGGTTCGCAGCACAGATACGCAGTATTTT
-	TRBJ1-2	TRBV2	-	CASSEWRPYGYTF	TGTGCCAGCAGTGAATGGAGACCCTATGGCTACACCTTC
TRBD1	TRBJ2-5	TRBV18	-	CASSPGQGKVTQYF	TGTGCCAGCTCACCGGGACAGGGTAAAGTGACCCAGTACTTC
TRBD1	TRBJ2-7	TRBV4-3	-	CASSKDRGLPREQYF	TGCGCCAGCAGCAAGGACAGGGGGCTTCCTAGGGAGCAGTACTTC
-	TRBJ2-1	TRBV19	few	CASRGSVYNEQFF	TGTGCCAGTCGAGGTAGCGTCTACAATGAGCAGTTCTTC
TRBD2	TRBJ2-1	TRBV13	few	CASSSRLAGGIYEQFF	TGTGCCAGCAGCTCCAGACTAGCGGGGGGGATTTATGAGCAGTTCTTC
TRBD2	TRBJ2-1	TRBV29-1	-	CSVELRGRAGNEQFF	TGCAGCGTTGAACTCCGGGGGAGGGCCGGTAATGAGCAGTTCTTC
-	TRBJ1-1	TRBV4-1	-	CASSPPDGMNTEAFF	TGCGCCAGCAGCCCCCCCGACGGGATGAACACTGAAGCTTTCTTT
-	TRBJ2-5	TRBV19	-	CASRPRAGRNQETQYF	TGTGCCAGTAGACCTCGGGCGGGGAGAAACCAAGAGACCCAGTACTTC
TRBD1	TRBJ2-7	TRBV4-1	-	CASSHGTGSYEQYF	TGCGCCAGCAGCCACGGGACAGGCTCCTACGAGCAGTACTTC
-	TRBJ2-7	TRBV4-2	-	CASSQDELPYEQYF	TGTGCCAGCAGCCAAGATGAGCTACCATACGAGCAGTACTTC
TRBD1	TRBJ1-2	TRBV4-2	-	CASSQDQGQGVRWYGYTF	TGTGCCAGCAGCCAAGATCAGGGACAGGGGGTTCGGTGGTATGGCTACACCTTC
TRBD2	TRBJ2-3	TRBV5-1	-	CASHNSGLASGSRTDTQYF	TGCGCCAGTCATAACTCAGGTCTAGCTAGCGGGAGTAGGACAGATACGCAGTATTTT
TRBD1	TRBJ2-7	TRBV4-3	once	CASSPGTEGTYEQYF	TGCGCCAGCAGCCCCGGGACAGAGGGCACCTACGAGCAGTACTTC
-	TRBJ2-5	TRBV4-3	-	CASSQDWRGGIRETQYF	TGCGCCAGCAGCCAAGATTGGAGAGGGGGAATTCGGGAGACCCAGTACTTC
TRBD2	TRBJ2-7	TRBV2	-	CASSDSSGALSSYEQYF	TGTGCCAGCAGTGACTCTAGCGGGGCGCTGAGCTCCTACGAGCAGTACTTC
TRBD1	TRBJ2-4	TRBV7-8	-	CASSPGTEIILAKNIQYF	TGTGCCAGCAGCCCCGGGACAGAGATTATCCTAGCCAAAAACATTCAGTACTTC
-	TRBJ1-6	TRBV23-1	once	CASTRQNSPLHF	TGCGCCAGCACCCGACAGAATTCACCCCTCCACTTT
-	TRBJ1-5	TRBV6-1	-	CASSEPAGKNNQPQHF	TGTGCCAGCAGTGAACCGGCAGGGAAAAACAATCAGCCCCAGCATTTT
TRBD1	TRBJ1-6	TRBV6-1	-	CASTGTGGKNSPLHF	TGTGCCAGCACTGGTACAGGGGGGAAAAATTCACCCCTCCACTTT
-	TRBJ2-6	TRBV1	-	CTSRIPSLCQSRANVLTF	TGCACCAGCAGAATTCCGAGTTTGTGCCAAAGTCGGGCCAACGTCCTGACTTTC
-	TRBJ1-1	TRBV4-1	-	CASSGLSNTEAFF	TGCGCCAGCAGCGGACTCAGCAACACTGAAGCTTTCTTT
TRBD2	TRBJ2-1	TRBV30	-	CAWSVASGGYNEQFF	TGTGCCTGGAGTGTCGCTAGCGGGGGTTACAATGAGCAGTTCTTC
-	TRBJ2-5	TRBV13	-	CASSFISVQETQYF	TGTGCCAGCAGCTTTATTAGCGTCCAAGAGACCCAGTACTTC
TRBD2	TRBJ2-7	TRBV4-1	-	CASSQVSGEIYEQYF	TGCGCCAGCAGCCAAGTTAGCGGGGAGATCTACGAGCAGTACTTC
-	TRBJ1-3	TRBV9	-	CASRARGNPGNTIYF	TGTGCCAGCAGGGCAAGGGGTAATCCTGGAAACACCATATATTTT
-	TRBJ2-7	TRBV29-1	-	CSVGGTYSYEQYF	TGCAGCGTTGGAGGGACTTACTCCTACGAGCAGTACTTC
-	TRBJ2-1	TRBV6-1	-	CASKDSSYNEQFF	TGTGCCAGCAAAGACAGTTCCTACAATGAGCAGTTCTTC
-	TRBJ2-5	TRBV28	-	CASSLWRVGKTQYF	TGTGCCAGCAGTTTATGGAGGGTGGGGAAGACCCAGTACTTC
TRBD2	TRBJ2-7	TRBV13	-	CASSTPGTSAYEQYF	TGTGCCAGCAGCACGCCCGGGACTAGCGCATACGAGCAGTACTTC
TRBD1	TRBJ1-4	TRBV6-5	-	CASSSGQGYEKLFF	TGTGCCAGCAGTTCGGGACAGGGGTACGAAAAACTGTTTTTT
-	TRBJ2-7	TRBV7-9	-	CASSSNSSYEQYF	TGTGCTAGCAGTTCAAACTCTTCCTACGAGCAGTACTTC
-	TRBJ2-7	TRBV11-2	-	CASSPGQPYEQYF	TGTGCCAGCAGCCCAGGTCAGCCCTACGAGCAGTACTTC